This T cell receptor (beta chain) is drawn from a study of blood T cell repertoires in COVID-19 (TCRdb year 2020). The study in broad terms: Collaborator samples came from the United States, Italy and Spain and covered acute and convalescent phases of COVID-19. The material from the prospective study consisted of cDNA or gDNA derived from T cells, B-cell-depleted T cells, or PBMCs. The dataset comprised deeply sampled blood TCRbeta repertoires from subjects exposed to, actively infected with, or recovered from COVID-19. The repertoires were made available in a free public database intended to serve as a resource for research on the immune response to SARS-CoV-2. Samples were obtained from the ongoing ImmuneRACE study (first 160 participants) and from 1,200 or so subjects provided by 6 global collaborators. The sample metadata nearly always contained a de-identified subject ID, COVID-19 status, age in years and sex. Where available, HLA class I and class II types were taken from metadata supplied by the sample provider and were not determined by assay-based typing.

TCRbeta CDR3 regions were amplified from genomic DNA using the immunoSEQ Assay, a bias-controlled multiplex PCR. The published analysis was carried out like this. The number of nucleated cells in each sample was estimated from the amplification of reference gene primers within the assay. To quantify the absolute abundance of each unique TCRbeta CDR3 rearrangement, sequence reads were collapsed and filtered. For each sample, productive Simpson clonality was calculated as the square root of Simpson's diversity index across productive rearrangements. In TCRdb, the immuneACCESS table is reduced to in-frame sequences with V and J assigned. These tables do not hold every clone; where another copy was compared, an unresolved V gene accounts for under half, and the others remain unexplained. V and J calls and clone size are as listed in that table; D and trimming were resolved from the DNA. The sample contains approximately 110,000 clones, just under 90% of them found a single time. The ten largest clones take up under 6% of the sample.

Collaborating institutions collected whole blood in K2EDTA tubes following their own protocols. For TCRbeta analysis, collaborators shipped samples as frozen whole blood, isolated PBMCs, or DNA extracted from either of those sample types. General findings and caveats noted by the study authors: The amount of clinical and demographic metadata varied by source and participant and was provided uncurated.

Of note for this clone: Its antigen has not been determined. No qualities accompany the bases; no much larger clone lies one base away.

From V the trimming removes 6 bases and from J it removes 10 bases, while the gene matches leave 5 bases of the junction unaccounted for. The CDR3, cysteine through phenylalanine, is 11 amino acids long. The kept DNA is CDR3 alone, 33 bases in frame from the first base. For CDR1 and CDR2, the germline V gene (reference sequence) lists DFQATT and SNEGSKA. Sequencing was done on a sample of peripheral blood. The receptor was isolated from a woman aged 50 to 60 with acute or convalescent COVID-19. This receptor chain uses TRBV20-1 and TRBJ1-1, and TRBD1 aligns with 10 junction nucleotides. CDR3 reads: CSADGQGGAFF. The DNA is TGCAGTGCCGATGGACAGGGGGGAGCTTTCTTT.